The clone carrying this T cell receptor beta chain was seen a few times. The target antigen is unknown. The data are from a study of CD4+ T cells in melanoma. Overall study results and limits: A reported correlation linked neoantigen-specific CD4+ T cells to CD8+, macrophage and B cell function. Diverse differentiation states were reported for melanoma neoantigen-specific CD4+ T cells.

This CDR3 has 15 residues. In germline, CDR1 is MNHNS, CDR2 SASEGT. After removal of 2 bases from V and 4 bases from J, the junction contained 8 bases not matched to a gene. Generated by immunoSEQ multiplex PCR, the TCRdb table keeps only in-frame clones and is missing some. This sample has 9,000 to 13,000 clones, with around 71% found just once. The rearrangement joins TRBV6-1 to TRBJ2-7; 7 bases are shared with TRBD1. This TCR was sampled from a human donor with melanoma. The specimen was cells from a culture (not recorded whether cultured in vitro). The CDR3: CASSESGTATYEQYF. The CDR3 nucleotides are TGTGCCAGCAGTGAATCTGGGACAGCTACATACGAGCAGTACTTC.